The present TCR beta chain was sequenced within a study of cytomegalovirus exposure and HLA in healthy donors. Amplification used 60 Vbeta primers and 13 Jbeta primers. Libraries were prepared by immunoSEQ multiplex PCR; TCRdb keeps only in-frame clonotypes and omits some of them. The data contain 200,000 to 250,000 clones, about 74% of them singletons. As to this clone: Its antigen is still unknown.

Study results and caveats: Productive status was seen about 87% or about 30% of the time for most TCR beta V segments in an earlier analysis. HLA allele associations emerged for roughly 17,000 TCR beta sequences in a later analysis, at 0.05 false discovery rate. Among immune exposure information, only CMV serostatus was available.

The CDR3 is 13 amino acids. CDR1 is SGHDT, CDR2 YYEEEE, per germline. The V and J ends lost 6 bases and 2 bases respectively, with 11 bases between them. The chain is built from TRBV5-6 and TRBJ1-1; perhaps TRBD1 as D (5 bases). This clonotype was sampled from a young woman in good health and CMV-seronegative. The sequenced sample consisted of PBMCs. The DNA for the CDR3 is TGTGCCAGCAATTACAGGCTAAACACTGAAGCTTTCTTT. It codes for CASNYRLNTEAFF.